The sequence of this TCR beta chain was determined in a study of blood T cell repertoires in COVID-19. Study-level background: There were acute and convalescent COVID-19 samples, and they came from the United States, Italy and Spain. PBMCs, B-cell-depleted T cells, or T cells provided the cDNA or gDNA that made up the material.

V was pared by 2 bases and J by 0 bases, with 4 bases of the junction left unmatched. Germline assignment: CDR1 LNHDA and CDR2 SQIVND (reference sequence). This CDR3 is built from 17 residues. In the original processing: Using reference gene primer amplification, nucleated cell counts were estimated. This table comes from immunoSEQ multiplex PCR, and its TCRdb copy is limited to in-frame clones, with some not included. That table supplies the V and J calls and clone size; D and trimming were determined from the DNA. The table lists about 180,000 clones, 75% to 80% of them singletons. Sample: peripheral blood. The sequence derives from a woman in her 70s with acute or convalescent COVID-19. The chain has TRBV19 and TRBJ2-6; TRBD1 agrees at 7 bases. Here the CDR3 DNA reads TGTGCCAGTAGTATAACAGGGGCTGGCTCTGGGGCCAACGTCCTGACTTTC. Translated: CASSITGAGSGANVLTF. The complete variable domain, with remaining parts taken from reference TRBV19 and TRBJ2-6, reads DGGITQSPKYLFRKEGQNVTLSCEQNLNHDAMYWYRQDPGQGLRLIYYSQIVNDFQKGDIAEGYSVSREKKESFPLTVTSAQKNPTAFYLCASSITGAGSGANVLTFGAGSRLTVL.